The entry below describes one T cell receptor (beta chain). Antigen: not known. Germline loops: CDR1 LNHDA, CDR2 SQIVND (reference sequence). V trimming: 5 bases; J trimming: 6 bases; junction bases outside the gene matches: 7. This CDR3 is 14 amino acids long. The PCR had 60 Vbeta and 13 Jbeta primers. Assay: immunoSEQ multiplex PCR; the TCRdb copy retains only in-frame clones and omits some. Here the sample spans around 100,000 clones, 73% being singletons. This record comes from a study of cytomegalovirus exposure and HLA in healthy donors. Study findings and constraints: Near-uniform donor sequencing depth was presumed by presence/absence analyses. Per a later analysis, about 17,000 TCR beta sequences showed association with HLA alleles at 0.05 false discovery rate. Association of a missense DCLRE1C variant with TCR beta V- and J-gene trimming was reported in a later analysis.

Sample: PBMCs. This receptor was identified in a man in his forties in good health and CMV-seronegative. The genes are TRBV19 and TRBJ1-1; 9 nucleotides agree with TRBD1. In nucleotides, the CDR3 is TGTGCCAGTAGTGTGACAGGGGGAGTCCCTGAAGCTTTCTTT. Protein: CASSVTGGVPEAFF.